This is a list of T cell receptor beta chains from one sample in a study of blood T cell repertoires in COVID-19. Clones were read by immunoSEQ multiplex PCR, and TCRdb kept only the in-frame ones, dropping some. The table has 85,000 to 110,000 clones, 88% seen once. Source material: peripheral blood. The receptor set was obtained from a human donor in a cohort sampled during active COVID-19. CDR3s include the opening cysteine and the closing phenylalanine or tryptophan. Each record gives: clone size, V gene, D gene, J gene, CDR3 DNA, CDR3 protein. D genes are given only for firm matches. Not every row has a clone size; where given, it reads once, few, many or a size class.

abundance: NA
v_gene: TRBV28
d_gene: NA
j_gene: TRBJ1-6
CDR3nt: TGTGCCAGCAGCCGGGGGAGGGCTAATTCACCCCTCCACTTT
CDR3aa: CASSRGRANSPLHF

abundance: NA
v_gene: TRBV6-2/TRBV6-3
d_gene: NA
j_gene: TRBJ1-3
CDR3nt: TGTGCCAGCGGCCTGTTGGGGAGAGGAAACACCATATATTTT
CDR3aa: CASGLLGRGNTIYF

abundance: NA
v_gene: TRBV11-2
d_gene: TRBD2
j_gene: TRBJ2-1
CDR3nt: TGTGCCAGCAGCACTAGCGGGAGCTCCTACAATGAGCAGTTCTTC
CDR3aa: CASSTSGSSYNEQFF

abundance: NA
v_gene: TRBV27
d_gene: TRBD1
j_gene: TRBJ1-5
CDR3nt: TGTGCCAGCAGTTCACGGACAGGGGTGAACCAGCCCCAGCATTTT
CDR3aa: CASSSRTGVNQPQHF

abundance: NA
v_gene: TRBV15
d_gene: NA
j_gene: TRBJ1-5
CDR3nt: TGTGCCACCAGCAGAGATCTGAGCGGCAATCAGCCCCAGCATTTT
CDR3aa: CATSRDLSGNQPQHF

abundance: NA
v_gene: TRBV24-1
d_gene: NA
j_gene: TRBJ2-5
CDR3nt: TGTGCCACCGCCGCCTCAGCGGAGACCCAGTACTTC
CDR3aa: CATAASAETQYF

abundance: NA
v_gene: TRBV30
d_gene: TRBD1
j_gene: TRBJ1-3
CDR3nt: TGTGCCTGGAACAGGGGGCTTGGAAACACCATATATTTT
CDR3aa: CAWNRGLGNTIYF

abundance: NA
v_gene: TRBV28
d_gene: NA
j_gene: TRBJ1-2
CDR3nt: TGTGCCAGCAGTTCCCGGACAGTGTACGATGGCTACACCTTC
CDR3aa: CASSSRTVYDGYTF

abundance: NA
v_gene: TRBV14
d_gene: NA
j_gene: TRBJ1-2
CDR3nt: TGTGCCAGCAGCCAAGACATCAGCGGACTAAACTATGGCTACACCTTC
CDR3aa: CASSQDISGLNYGYTF

abundance: NA
v_gene: TRBV11-3
d_gene: TRBD1
j_gene: TRBJ2-3
CDR3nt: TGTGCCAGCAGCCCGGGACAGGGGGTAAGGACAGATACGCAGTATTTT
CDR3aa: CASSPGQGVRTDTQYF

abundance: few
v_gene: TRBV3-1/TRBV3-2
d_gene: NA
j_gene: TRBJ2-7
CDR3nt: TGTGCCAGCAGCCAAGCCCTCTCGCGGAGGGAGGAATACGAGCAGTACTTC
CDR3aa: CASSQALSRREEYEQYF

abundance: NA
v_gene: TRBV19
d_gene: NA
j_gene: TRBJ1-5
CDR3nt: TGTGCCACCGCCCGGGACTCTAGAGGAGGCAATCAGCCCCAGCATTTT
CDR3aa: CATARDSRGGNQPQHF

abundance: NA
v_gene: TRBV7-2
d_gene: NA
j_gene: TRBJ1-1
CDR3nt: TGTGCCAGCAGCTTCGGTGCTGGGCTGAACACTGAAGCTTTCTTT
CDR3aa: CASSFGAGLNTEAFF

abundance: NA
v_gene: TRBV5-1
d_gene: NA
j_gene: TRBJ1-1
CDR3nt: TGCGCCAGCAGCTTGGCCGCAGGGATTGCGAACACTGAAGCTTTCTTT
CDR3aa: CASSLAAGIANTEAFF

abundance: once
v_gene: TRBV5-1
d_gene: TRBD1
j_gene: TRBJ2-7
CDR3nt: TGCGCCAGCAGCTTACAAAGGGGGCCCACCTACGAGCAGTACTTC
CDR3aa: CASSLQRGPTYEQYF

abundance: NA
v_gene: TRBV15
d_gene: TRBD1
j_gene: TRBJ1-2
CDR3nt: TGTGCCACCGAGTCGGCGACAGGGACTGGCTACACCTTC
CDR3aa: CATESATGTGYTF

abundance: NA
v_gene: TRBV2
d_gene: TRBD1
j_gene: TRBJ2-7
CDR3nt: TGTGCCAGCAGTGGACAGGGTTTTCACGAGCAGTACTTC
CDR3aa: CASSGQGFHEQYF

abundance: NA
v_gene: TRBV7-8
d_gene: TRBD2
j_gene: TRBJ2-1
CDR3nt: TGTGCCAGCAGCCTCGTGGGGGGAGGGCCCCTTGGGGTTGAGCAGTTCTTC
CDR3aa: CASSLVGGGPLGVEQFF

abundance: few
v_gene: TRBV6-1
d_gene: NA
j_gene: TRBJ1-2
CDR3nt: TGTGCCAGCAGTGAACCTGAGAAGTATGGCTACACCTTC
CDR3aa: CASSEPEKYGYTF

abundance: NA
v_gene: TRBV7-9
d_gene: NA
j_gene: TRBJ1-4
CDR3nt: TGTGCCAGCAGCTTAAGGGGCTTTCCCCTCGATGAAAAACTGTTTTTT
CDR3aa: CASSLRGFPLDEKLFF

abundance: NA
v_gene: TRBV4-1
d_gene: NA
j_gene: TRBJ2-7
CDR3nt: TGCGCCAGCAGCGAGACTCGGTCCTACGAGCAGTACTTC
CDR3aa: CASSETRSYEQYF

abundance: NA
v_gene: TRBV28
d_gene: TRBD1
j_gene: TRBJ2-5
CDR3nt: TGTGCCAGCAGTTCAAGGACAGGGATTGAGACCCAGTACTTC
CDR3aa: CASSSRTGIETQYF

abundance: NA
v_gene: TRBV6-5
d_gene: TRBD1
j_gene: TRBJ2-7
CDR3nt: TGTGCCAGCGGCAATGGCAGGGGGCCTTACGAGCAGTACTTC
CDR3aa: CASGNGRGPYEQYF

abundance: NA
v_gene: TRBV27
d_gene: TRBD2
j_gene: TRBJ2-1
CDR3nt: TGTGCCAGCAGCTCGTTGGGGCTAGCGGGAGGGCATGAGCAGTTCTTC
CDR3aa: CASSSLGLAGGHEQFF

abundance: NA
v_gene: TRBV6-1
d_gene: TRBD2
j_gene: TRBJ2-1
CDR3nt: TGTGCCAGCAGTGAATTTGGTAGCGGGGGGACCATCTACAATGAGCAGTTCTTC
CDR3aa: CASSEFGSGGTIYNEQFF

abundance: once
v_gene: TRBV6-5
d_gene: NA
j_gene: TRBJ1-6
CDR3nt: TGTGCCAGCACCCTTCTGGGGGGGCGATCACCCCTCCACTTT
CDR3aa: CASTLLGGRSPLHF

abundance: NA
v_gene: TRBV15
d_gene: TRBD1
j_gene: TRBJ1-2
CDR3nt: TGTGCCACCAGCAAAGGGAGTGTAGGACAGGCTGTTGGCTACACCTTC
CDR3aa: CATSKGSVGQAVGYTF